These 24 T cell receptor beta chains were all obtained from the same sample, sequenced in a study of CD8+ T cells in alopecia areata. In each case, RNA was isolated and then reverse transcribed into cDNA as the sequencing template. Clones were sequenced by immunoSEQ multiplex PCR, and TCRdb holds only the in-frame ones, with some missing. Among more than 110,000 clones listed, roughly 61% were seen once. The sample here was CD4+ T cells sorted from blood, taken at week 0. The receptors were gathered from a human donor with alopecia areata.

The V gene is TRBV7-2, the J gene TRBJ2-3; maybe TRBD2 (7 bases). The V gene lost 2 bases and the J gene lost 6 bases, with 21 bases spanning the gap. The CDR3 has 17 amino acids. From germline, CDR1 is SGHTA and CDR2 FQGNSA. This CDR3 reads CASSLSLRGALGDTQYF. The CDR3, as DNA: TGTGCCAGCAGCTTATCGCTACGGGGGGCCCTAGGGGATACGCAGTATTTT.

The V gene is TRBV7-9, the J gene TRBJ2-3, with D perhaps being TRBD1 or TRBD2 (5 bases each). V lost 3 bases, J lost 0 bases, and 7 bases lay in between. CDR3 length equals 14 residues. Germline CDR1 and CDR2: SEHNR and FQNEAQ (reference sequence). The CDR3 DNA reads as TGTGCCAGCAGCTTGTGGGACAGCACAGATACGCAGTATTTT. Its translation is CASSLWDSTDTQYF. The full variable domain, in which reference TRBV7-9 and TRBJ2-3 provide the parts outside the CDR3, is DTGVSQNPRHKITKRGQNVTFRCDPISEHNRLYWYRQTLGQGPEFLTYFQNEAQLEKSRLLSDRFSAERPKGSFSTLEIQRTEQGDSAMYLCASSLWDSTDTQYFGPGTRLTVL.

This clone has a handful of counts. This rearrangement joins TRBV7-9 to TRBJ1-1; D call uncertain. The V and J ends lost 5 bases and 3 bases respectively, with 16 bases between them. The CDR3 consists of 15 residues. Germline V gene sequence: CDR1 SEHNR, CDR2 FQNEAQ (reference sequence). The CDR3 protein is CASSPLQFRDTEAFF. CDR3 sequence (DNA): TGTGCCAGCAGCCCCTTACAATTTCGGGACACTGAAGCTTTCTTT. Supplemented by reference TRBV7-9 and TRBJ1-1, the full variable domain reads DTGVSQNPRHKITKRGQNVTFRCDPISEHNRLYWYRQTLGQGPEFLTYFQNEAQLEKSRLLSDRFSAERPKGSFSTLEIQRTEQGDSAMYLCASSPLQFRDTEAFFGQGTRLTVV.

The chain couples TRBV7-2 to TRBJ1-3, with D possibly TRBD1 on 6 matching bases. Per the germline V gene, CDR1 is SGHTA and CDR2 is FQGNSA. The CDR3 totals 14 residues. Trimming pared 3 bases from V and 2 bases from J, leaving 8 bases between. CDR3 nucleotides: TGTGCCAGCAGCTTCGCAGGGGCTGGAAACACCATATATTTT. Translating gives CASSFAGAGNTIYF. Looking up the rest from reference TRBV7-2 and TRBJ1-3 gives the full variable domain: GAGVSQSPSNKVTEKGKDVELRCDPISGHTALYWYRQSLGQGLEFLIYFQGNSAPDKSGLPSDRFSAERTGGSVSTLTIQRTQQEDSAVYLCASSFAGAGNTIYFGEGSWLTVV.

The CDR3, as DNA: TGTGCCAGCTCACCCCCAGTGAGGGATGGCTACACCTTC. It translates to CASSPPVRDGYTF. The rearrangement uses TRBV18 and TRBJ1-2; D call uncertain. Trimming removed 3 bases at V and 6 bases at J, with 11 bases between. Germline V gene data show CDR1 as KGHSH and CDR2 as LQKENI. CDR3 length: 13 amino acids.

This chain uses TRBV4-3 with TRBJ2-6, with a weak D call TRBD1 (5 bases). The V end was cut by 0 bases, the J end by 4 bases, with 13 bases between. CDR3 length: 17 residues. Germline values: CDR1 LGHNA, CDR2 YSLEER. The DNA of the CDR3 is TGCGCCAGCAGCCAAGACAGGGTCTCGTCCGGGGCCAACGTCCTGACTTTC. Encoded protein: CASSQDRVSSGANVLTF.

This chain links TRBV18 with TRBJ1-2, with 11 nucleotides matching TRBD1. The V and J ends lost 3 bases and 3 bases, in that order; junction bases with no gene match: 3. CDR3 length: 15 amino acids. Germline loops: CDR1 KGHSH, CDR2 LQKENI. The CDR3 protein is CASSPGQGAHYGYTF. The DNA of the CDR3 is TGTGCCAGCTCACCCGGACAGGGGGCTCACTATGGCTACACCTTC.

Note on this clone: Germline and junction disagree at one end, which may indicate a read error. V usage is TRBV7-7 and J usage is TRBJ2-5; D unresolved. The germline gives CDR1 SSHAT, CDR2 FNYEAQ (reference sequence). CDR3 size: 11 residues. The CDR3 sequence is CASSQGETQYF. CDR3 in DNA: TGTGCTAGCAGCCAAGGAGAGACCCAGTACTTC.

This clone was counted once. The CDR3 coding sequence is TGTGCCACCAGCAGGACTCCCTTGGAGACCCAGTACTTC. This sequence encodes CATSRTPLETQYF. The chain has TRBV15 and TRBJ2-5; D unclear. This CDR3 spans 13 amino acids. The V and J ends lost 3 bases and 5 bases respectively, with 10 bases between them. Germline CDR1 is LNHNV and CDR2 is YYDKDF (reference sequence).

The chain recombines TRBV7-8 with TRBJ1-6; 7 bases fit TRBD1. Looked up from germline, CDR1 is SGHVS and CDR2 is FQNEAQ. V shed 5 bases and J 7 bases; nucleotides not matched to a gene: 11. CDR3 size: 16 residues. The CDR3 region has the DNA TGTGCCAGCAGCCCCTGGACAGGCTTGTCAAATTCACCCCTCCACTTT. It yields the protein CASSPWTGLSNSPLHF.

The genes are TRBV5-6 and TRBJ1-4; D is undetermined. From germline, CDR1 is SGHDT and CDR2 YYEEEE. V was shortened by 0 bases and J by 4 bases, with 7 bases between the two germline ends. The CDR3 contains 14 residues. The CDR3 loop is CASSLGGINEKLFF. CDR3 in DNA: TGTGCCAGCAGCTTGGGGGGAATTAATGAAAAACTGTTTTTT.

This clone turned up a few times. DNA of the CDR3: TGTGCCAGCAGCCCACAGCGGGGGACCGGGGAGCTGTTTTTT. Its protein product is CASSPQRGTGELFF. The genes are TRBV7-2 and TRBJ2-2; TRBD2 matches at 8 bases. With V trimmed by 5 bases and J by 5 bases, 4 bases remained unmatched. The CDR3 length is 14 residues. Germline V gene data show CDR1 as SGHTA and CDR2 as FQGNSA.

Comment on this clone: This sample includes further DNA sequences coding for the same CDR3. The genes are TRBV20-1 and TRBJ2-7, with TRBD2 as a possible D gene (5 bases). Germline-derived CDR1 and CDR2 are DFQATT and SNEGSKA (reference sequence). Trimming took off 0 bases at V and 9 bases at J, with 9 bases between the two ends. The CDR3 consists of 11 residues. CDR3 in amino acids: CSARDGRGQYF. The CDR3 coding sequence is TGCAGTGCTAGAGATGGGAGAGGGCAGTACTTC.

This clone was observed a few times. The CDR3 here is CASSPGQGWQPQHF. The CDR3 nucleotides read TGTGCCAGCAGCCCGGGACAGGGATGGCAGCCCCAGCATTTT. The rearrangement uses TRBV7-9 and TRBJ1-5; TRBD1 matches at 9 bases. V lost 5 bases and J lost 7; bases outside the gene matches: 6. CDR1 and CDR2 from the germline V gene are SEHNR and FQNEAQ (reference sequence). The CDR3 spans 14 residues.

The chain recombines TRBV2 with TRBJ2-1; a possible D gene is TRBD1 (6 bases). The germline V gene has CDR1 SNHLY and CDR2 FYNNEI. The germline V and J ends were trimmed by 6 bases and 3 bases, with 12 bases remaining between them. The CDR3 is 14 amino acids. The CDR3 DNA is TGTGCCAGCAGCCGACAGGACCTCTACAATGAGCAGTTCTTC. Encoded protein: CASSRQDLYNEQFF.

This clone showed up just a few times. CDR3 region: CASGEGPADTQYF. The CDR3 DNA is TGTGCCAGCGGCGAGGGTCCGGCGGATACGCAGTATTTT. The chain combines TRBV5-6 with TRBJ2-3; tentative D call: TRBD2 (5 bases). CDR1 and CDR2 from the germline V gene are SGHDT and YYEEEE. V was cut by 7 bases and J by 6 bases, with 15 bases left in between. CDR3 length: 13 residues.

This clone occurred once. DNA for the CDR3: TGTGCCAGCAGCCCCAGGGGGCTGGACTATGGCTACACCTTC. This encodes CASSPRGLDYGYTF. The chain joins TRBV7-9 to TRBJ1-2; TRBD1 aligns across 8 bases. The CDR3 has 14 amino acids. V was clipped by 5 bases and J by 3 bases; unmatched bases: 5. The germline gives CDR1 SEHNR, CDR2 FQNEAQ (reference sequence).

This sequence joins TRBV7-9 and TRBJ1-2, with D hard to call. The V gene lost 4 bases and the J gene lost 1 base, with 13 bases spanning the gap. The CDR3 covers 15 residues. The V gene's germline CDR1 is SEHNR and CDR2 FQNEAQ (reference sequence). CDR3 region: CASSSRSGLNYGYTF. CDR3 DNA: TGTGCCAGCAGCTCTAGATCCGGACTTAACTATGGCTACACCTTC.

In the case of this clone: In the same sample, other DNA sequences code for this CDR3. The chain couples TRBV29-1 to TRBJ2-3, with TRBD2 matching 8 bases. The CDR3 is 13 amino acids. Germline CDR1 and CDR2: SQVTM and ANQGSEA. The V gene end was trimmed by 4 bases and the J gene end by 0 bases; junction bases not matched to a gene: 0. DNA of the CDR3: TGCAGCGTTGGGACTAGCAGCACAGATACGCAGTATTTT. Its translation: CSVGTSSTDTQYF.

The chain carries TRBV4-3 and TRBJ1-6; D is possibly TRBD1 (6 bases). The V gene lost 2 bases and the J gene lost 0 bases, with 17 bases spanning the gap. The CDR3 is made up of 19 amino acids. Germline CDR1 is LGHNA and CDR2 is YSLEER. The CDR3 DNA is TGCGCCAGCAGCCAAAACAGGGTCGGGATAAGCTCCTATAATTCACCCCTCCACTTT. Translating gives CASSQNRVGISSYNSPLHF.

This clone occurred a few times. The V gene is TRBV18, the J gene TRBJ2-5; TRBD1 agrees at 10 bases. The trim removed 3 bases at V and 4 bases at J, leaving 2 bases unmatched. This CDR3 comprises 14 residues. The germline V gene encodes CDR1 KGHSH and CDR2 LQKENI. The chain's CDR3 is CASSPGQGLETQYF. For the CDR3, the DNA is TGTGCCAGCTCACCGGGACAGGGGCTAGAGACCCAGTACTTC.

This clone occurred a few times. The chain employs TRBV4-2 and TRBJ1-4; 11 bases map to TRBD1. The length of the CDR3 is 18 residues. CDR1 and CDR2 from the germline V gene are LGHNA and YNFKEQ. V gave up 0 bases and J gave up 7 bases; unmatched junction bases: 10. DNA for the CDR3: TGTGCCAGCAGCCAAGATCTCGTAGGACAGGGGGCAGGTGAAAAACTGTTTTTT. Its protein product is CASSQDLVGQGAGEKLFF.

The chain carries TRBV27 and TRBJ2-7; a weak D match, TRBD1 (5 bases). Trimming cost V 6 bases and J 0 bases, with 12 bases left between them. Germline CDR1 is MNHEY and CDR2 is SMNVEV (reference sequence). CDR3 length equals 14 residues. CDR3 DNA sequence: TGTGCCAGCAGCGGACATCCTCCCTCCTACGAGCAGTACTTC. Translating it yields CASSGHPPSYEQYF.

The rearrangement links TRBV7-8 to TRBJ1-4, with 9 bases fitting TRBD1. J was trimmed by 12 bases and V by 3 bases; bases with no gene match: 5. There are 13 residues in the CDR3. Looked up from germline, CDR1 is SGHVS and CDR2 is FQNEAQ. CDR3 in DNA: TGTGCCAGCAGCTTTGACAGGGGGGGAGAACTGTTTTTT. Amino acid sequence: CASSFDRGGELFF.